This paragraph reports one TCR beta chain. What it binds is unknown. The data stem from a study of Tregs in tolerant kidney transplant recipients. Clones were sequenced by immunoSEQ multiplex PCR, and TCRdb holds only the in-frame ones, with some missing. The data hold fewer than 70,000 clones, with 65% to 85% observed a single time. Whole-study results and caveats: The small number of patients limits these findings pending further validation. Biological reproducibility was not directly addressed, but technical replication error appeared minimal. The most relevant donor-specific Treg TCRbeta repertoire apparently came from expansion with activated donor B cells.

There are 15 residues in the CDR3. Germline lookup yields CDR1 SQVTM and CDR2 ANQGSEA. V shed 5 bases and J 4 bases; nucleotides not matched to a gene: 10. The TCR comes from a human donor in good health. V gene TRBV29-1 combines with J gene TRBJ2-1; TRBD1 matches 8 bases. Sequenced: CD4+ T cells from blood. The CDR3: CSVNLQGASYNEQFF. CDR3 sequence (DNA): TGCAGCGTTAACCTTCAGGGGGCCTCTTACAATGAGCAGTTCTTC.